The rows below give T cell receptor beta chains drawn from one sample of a study of CD4 and CD8 cells across lung adenocarcinoma regions. TCRdb ran MiXCR on the PCR reads and lists one entry per CDR3 protein. The sample lists around 15,000 distinct CDR3 sequences, 35% to 55% occurring once. Material: CD4+ T cells from the center of a lung tumor. The origin of the receptors is a male donor with lung adenocarcinoma. The CD4 and CD8 labels of this study may be unreliable. Both conserved end residues are part of each CDR3.

j_gene	len	v_gene	CDR3aa
TRBJ2-1	15	TRBV6-4	CASRDSSGSYNEQFF
TRBJ2-3	13	TRBV25-1	CASSRTVADTQYF
TRBJ2-1	16	TRBV6-1	CASSEAGGSPYNEQFF
TRBJ2-3	14	TRBV6-1	CASSRLAGTDTQYF
TRBJ2-1	16	TRBV7-8	CASSLGYGTGSAEQFF
TRBJ2-1	12	TRBV27	CASRNNQLEQFF
TRBJ2-3	15	TRBV6-5	CASRLQSGIPEEQYF
TRBJ2-1	15	TRBV5-1	CASSIGQGSHNEQFF
TRBJ2-1	14	TRBV27	CASSFKGAYYEQFF
TRBJ2-4	17	TRBV6-1	CASSRDPGVGAKDTQYF
TRBJ2-1	12	TRBV6-2/TRBV6-3	CASRNLHNEQFF
NA	17	TRBV6-1	CASTYRGGSGRIYEQYF
NA	14	TRBV6-1	CASSRDRVGETQYF
TRBJ2-3	15	TRBV27	CASRTGLQYKNMQYF
TRBJ2-3	13	TRBV6-1	CASSGDSWGTQYF
NA	15	TRBV6-1	CASSLPSGRSYEQYF
TRBJ1-2	15	TRBV6-1	CASSEAQQGRYGYTF
TRBJ2-3	14	TRBV27	CASSTPGRDDTQYF
TRBJ2-1	15	TRBV7-2	CASSFYSSSYNEQFF
TRBJ2-1	16	TRBV27	CASSSGRLAGPNEQFF
TRBJ2-3	15	TRBV6-1	CASRLQAGIPDTQFF
TRBJ2-3	17	TRBV5-1	CASSLKLAGGGTDTQYF
TRBJ2-3	15	TRBV6-1	CASRLQAGSTDAQFF
TRBJ1-6	15	TRBV6-1	CASRRPDRVGSPLHF
TRBJ1-1	14	TRBV6-2/TRBV6-3	CASSSHREIAEAFF
TRBJ2-1	13	TRBV27	CASSLGPGTGVVF
TRBJ2-2	15	TRBV6-5	CASSYRAGGTGELFF
TRBJ2-6	16	TRBV6-1	CASSEMGLSGANVLTF
TRBJ2-3	13	TRBV10-1	CATELEGTDTQYF
TRBJ2-5	17	TRBV6-5	CASSYTSNRVGRETQYF
TRBJ2-1	13	TRBV6-1	CASSEIYYNEQFF
TRBJ1-5	16	TRBV6-1	CASRGEGARRNQPQHF
TRBJ2-1	13	TRBV6-1	CASTAGGYTEQFF
NA	13	TRBV7-2	CASSSNRGGEQYF
TRBJ2-1	17	TRBV4-3	CASSQGVQAGAYNEQFF
TRBJ1-1	14	TRBV27	CASSSSGGYTEAFF
TRBJ2-3	13	TRBV6-1	CASSESDRNTQYF
TRBJ1-2	13	TRBV20-1	CSASTPGEDGYTF
TRBJ1-5	15	TRBV7-6	CASSLETGFGQPQHF
TRBJ2-3	13	TRBV27	CASSSEVRDTQYF
TRBJ2-1	14	TRBV20-1	CSARRLAGNNEQFF
TRBJ2-5	15	TRBV6-1	CARGSVAGDGETQYF
TRBJ2-4	13	TRBV20-1	CSVPGEDKNIQYF
TRBJ1-1	16	TRBV11-3	CASSAGLGTMNTEAFF
TRBJ2-2	14	TRBV4-1	CASSQDRVTGELFF
NA	14	TRBV6-1	CASCRDLGTETQYF
TRBJ2-3	17	TRBV7-3	CASSLNKGLAAGDTQYF
TRBJ1-5	14	TRBV6-1	CASTDQGNNQPQHF
NA	15	TRBV6-1	CASSEMASGRKTQYF
TRBJ2-3	16	TRBV6-1	CASSRNQAVSTDAQYF
TRBJ2-7	16	TRBV4-1	CASSQGRGGPSYEQYF
TRBJ2-1	15	TRBV6-1	CASRDGASGSNEQFF
TRBJ2-2	16	TRBV6-1	CASSEAGLAGAGELFF
TRBJ1-2	15	TRBV6-1	CASSESGQGGYGYTF
TRBJ2-1	14	TRBV7-2	CASSLWPSANEQFF
TRBJ1-1	12	TRBV6-1	CASTESGGPAFF
TRBJ2-1	13	TRBV6-1	CASSEGLSNEQFF
TRBJ1-1	16	TRBV7-8	CASSLLTGALNTEAFF
TRBJ2-3	12	TRBV6-1	CASRTDTDTQSF